This section outlines one T cell receptor beta chain sequence together with its context. Its binding antigen is unknown. Nothing much larger sits one base from this clone, and base qualities are not available. Participants in the prospective study were aged roughly 18 to 100 years, lived in 20 to 30 United States geographic areas, and enrolled through a virtual design. In the prospective study, cohorts were assigned on the basis of participant-reported clinical history obtained from a screening survey and a study questionnaire. Recovered participants in ImmuneRACE Cohort 3 were defined as having two consecutive negative NP/OP PCR tests, clearance from a healthcare professional, or resolution of symptoms. Mobile phlebotomists in the prospective study collected whole blood, serum and a nasopharyngeal or oropharyngeal swab from every participant. Over a roughly two-month period, participants in the prospective study had the option of providing additional blood draws and questionnaires. Blood samples from the prospective study were shipped frozen or at room temperature prior to DNA extraction.

These data come from a study of blood T cell repertoires in COVID-19 (dated by TCRdb to between 2020 and 2021). Context from the whole study: The collaborator samples originated in the United States, Italy and Spain and spanned the acute and convalescent phases of COVID-19. Nearly every sample came with metadata listing a de-identified subject ID, COVID-19 status, age in years and sex. The prospective study material was composed of cDNA or gDNA derived from T cells, B-cell-depleted T cells, or PBMCs. HLA class I and class II types, where available, came from metadata supplied by the sample provider rather than from assay-based typing. The repertoires were released in a freely available public database meant as a resource for research on the immune response to SARS-CoV-2. Subjects who had been exposed to COVID-19, were actively infected with it, or had recovered from it provided the deeply sampled blood TCRbeta repertoires that made up the dataset. Samples came from the ongoing ImmuneRACE study (first 160 participants) plus 1,254 subjects from 6 global collaborators. Study-wide findings and limitations: The amount of clinical and demographic metadata varied by source and participant and was provided uncurated.

TCRbeta CDR3 regions were amplified from genomic DNA using the immunoSEQ Assay, a bias-controlled multiplex PCR. The study's own analysis went as follows. Nucleated cell counts per sample were estimated from amplification of reference gene primers within the assay. Sequence reads were collapsed and filtered to measure the absolute abundance of every unique TCRbeta CDR3 rearrangement. For each sample, productive Simpson clonality was calculated by taking the square root of Simpson's diversity index across productive rearrangements. TCRdb provides this immuneACCESS table in a form limited to in-frame rearrangements. Some clones are lacking; in checked studies, under half of them reflect an unresolved V gene, and why the rest are absent is not known. Clone size and V and J calls were adopted from that table, with D and trimming inferred from the DNA. This sample is represented by about 250,000 clones; approximately 90% of them were singletons. The ten top clones hold about 9.3% of the sample.

Per the germline V gene, LGHNA is the CDR1 and YSLEER is the CDR2. The CDR3 runs 17 residues from the cysteine to the phenylalanine. The CDR3 DNA has 51 bases and is translated from base 1. Trimming takes 0 bases off V and 2 bases off J; junction bases not matched to a gene: 3. Sequenced sample: PBMCs or T cells enriched from blood (not recorded which). The TCR originated in a man aged 35 to 55 who had recovered from COVID-19. The V gene is TRBV4-3 and the J gene is TRBJ2-3; 12 junctional bases match TRBD2. In nucleotide form, the sequence is TGCGCCAGCAGCCAAGATCTAGCGGGAGGGTACACAGATACGCAGTATTTT. Translated, it reads CASSQDLAGGYTDTQYF.